These 24 T cell receptor beta chains originate from one sample sequenced in a study of blood T cell repertoires in COVID-19. Only in-frame clones appear in the TCRdb table, and some are missing; sequencing was by immunoSEQ multiplex PCR. The sample lists roughly 250,000 clones; around nine tenths were seen once. Material for sequencing was PBMCs or T cells enriched from blood (not recorded which). The receptors shown here come from a woman aged 18-29 years who had recovered from COVID-19.

The chain is built from TRBV25-1 and TRBJ1-2; D is uncertain. Between the trimmed V and J ends, which lost 2 bases and 2 bases, there was a span of 6 bases. The CDR3 length is 13 residues. Germline assignment: CDR1 MGHDK and CDR2 SYGVNS. The CDR3 sequence is CASSESRNYGYTF. CDR3 nucleotide sequence: TGTGCCAGCAGTGAAAGCAGGAACTATGGCTACACCTTC.

The rearrangement uses TRBV5-4 and TRBJ2-1; the match to TRBD2 covers 11 bases. CDR3 length: 18 amino acids. The germline CDR1 and CDR2 sequences are SGHNT and YYREEE (reference sequence). The J segment lost 0 bases and the V segment lost 5 bases, leaving 10 bases of the junction unmatched. The DNA of the CDR3 is TGTGCCAGCAGACCCCGGACTAGCGGGCCGAGCTCCTACAATGAGCAGTTCTTC. Translated, it gives CASRPRTSGPSSYNEQFF. The variable domain in full, with the rest retrieved from reference TRBV5-4 and TRBJ2-1, is ETGVTQSPTHLIKTRGQQVTLRCSSQSGHNTVSWYQQALGQGPQFIFQYYREEENGRGNFPPRFSGLQFPNYSSELNVNALELDDSALYLCASRPRTSGPSSYNEQFFGPGTRLTVL.

CDR3 loop: CASSQDVTRTEAFF. For the CDR3, the DNA is TGCGCCAGCAGCCAAGATGTAACACGAACTGAAGCTTTCTTT. J is TRBJ1-1 and V is TRBV4-3; no firm D call. The V end was cut by 0 bases, the J end by 5 bases, with 10 bases between. CDR1 is LGHNA, CDR2 YSLEER, per germline. This CDR3 region has 14 residues.

The CDR3 DNA reads as TGTGCCAGCTCACCACCCGACAGGGGGCTCTACAATGAGCAGTTCTTC. Translation gives CASSPPDRGLYNEQFF. This chain joins TRBV18 and TRBJ2-1; 10 bases line up with TRBD1. With 0 bases clipped from V and 3 bases from J, the junction kept 2 bases outside the gene matches. CDR1 and CDR2 (germline): KGHSH, LQKENI. The CDR3 runs to 16 residues.

J is TRBJ2-2 and V is TRBV5-4; a possible D gene is TRBD2 (6 bases). Germline CDR1 SGHNT, CDR2 YYREEE (reference sequence). Trimming took 4 bases from V and 3 from J, leaving 13 bases between them. The CDR3 is 15 residues long. In DNA, the CDR3 is TGTGCCAGCAGCGCGGGACCTTTGGACACCGGGGAGCTGTTTTTT. Translation gives CASSAGPLDTGELFF.

The genes are TRBV2 and TRBJ1-5, with D hard to call. The V and J ends lost 6 bases and 6 bases respectively, with 15 bases between them. The CDR3 sequence is 14 residues long. CDR1 and CDR2 (germline): SNHLY, FYNNEI. The CDR3 is CASSPVRSVQPQHF. CDR3 DNA sequence: TGTGCCAGCAGCCCTGTGAGGTCGGTTCAGCCCCAGCATTTT.

This rearrangement joins TRBV18 to TRBJ1-1; 12 positions agree with TRBD1. The V and J ends lost 6 bases and 1 base, in that order; junction bases with no gene match: 6. Per germline, CDR1 KGHSH and CDR2 LQKENI. The CDR3 contains 16 residues. The CDR3 bases are TGTGCCAGCTCCTTAGGGACAGGGGGCGCGAACACTGAAGCTTTCTTT. It specifies CASSLGTGGANTEAFF.

The V call is TRBV9, the J call TRBJ2-2; D not resolved. This CDR3 has 12 residues. The germline V gene has CDR1 SGDLS and CDR2 YYNGEE. Trimming removed 1 base from V and 7 bases from J, with 5 bases in between. The CDR3 DNA follows: TGTGCCAGCAGCGTATTCGGCGGGGAGCTGTTTTTT. It yields the protein CASSVFGGELFF.

This chain links TRBV5-6 with TRBJ1-2, with 10 bases aligning to TRBD1. This CDR3 has 15 residues. V lost 0 bases, J lost 4 bases, and 3 bases stayed unmatched. Germline V gene data show CDR1 as SGHDT and CDR2 as YYEEEE. CDR3 in DNA: TGTGCCAGCAGCTTGGCGGGACAGGGGAGCTATGGCTACACCTTC. As protein: CASSLAGQGSYGYTF.

The V and J genes are TRBV28 and TRBJ2-7; TRBD2 might be the D (6 bases). The CDR3 length is 15 residues. CDR1 and CDR2 (germline): MDHEN, SYDVKM. Trimming cost V 3 bases and J 4 bases, with 16 bases left between them. CDR3 bases: TGTGCCAGCAGTTTTGGGGGGATCGGCCCTTACGAGCAGTACTTC. Its translation: CASSFGGIGPYEQYF.

The genes are TRBV7-9 and TRBJ2-2; TRBD2 aligns across 7 bases. In germline, CDR1 is SEHNR, CDR2 FQNEAQ (reference sequence). The CDR3 is 16 amino acids. The V gene end was trimmed by 2 bases and the J gene end by 5 bases; junction bases not matched to a gene: 8. The CDR3 DNA sequence: TGTGCCAGCAGCTTAATTGGCGGGAGCGTGACCGGGGAGCTGTTTTTT. Protein: CASSLIGGSVTGELFF.

This clone was seen a handful of times. V and J are TRBV4-3 and TRBJ2-6; D is possibly TRBD1 (5 bases). Trimming took 0 bases from V and 0 from J, leaving 9 bases between them. This CDR3 has 17 residues. CDR1 and CDR2 (germline): LGHNA, YSLEER. This chain's CDR3 is CASSQEDSSSGANVLTF. The CDR3 DNA sequence: TGCGCCAGCAGCCAAGAAGACAGTAGCTCTGGGGCCAACGTCCTGACTTTC.

This rearrangement joins TRBV2 to TRBJ1-5; TRBD1 matches at 7 bases. CDR1 and CDR2 (germline): SNHLY, FYNNEI. The V gene end was trimmed by 6 bases and the J gene end by 4 bases; junction bases not matched to a gene: 9. The CDR3 loop spans 15 amino acids. This CDR3 is CASRRDRGLNQPQHF. The CDR3 region has the DNA TGTGCCAGCAGAAGGGACAGAGGTTTGAATCAGCCCCAGCATTTT.

This rearrangement joins TRBV28 to TRBJ1-1; TRBD1 is a possible D gene (6 bases). The length of the CDR3 is 15 residues. V was cut by 5 bases and J by 0 bases, with 13 bases left in between. Germline-derived CDR1 and CDR2 are MDHEN and SYDVKM. The CDR3 sequence: CASSPLQGLNTEAFF. The CDR3 DNA reads TGTGCCAGCAGTCCATTACAGGGTCTGAACACTGAAGCTTTCTTT.

This chain connects TRBV5-4 to TRBJ1-2; D perhaps matches TRBD1 (6 bases). This CDR3 contains 15 residues. V shed 4 bases and J shed 0 bases, with 13 bases lying between them. CDR1 and CDR2 from the germline V gene are SGHNT and YYREEE (reference sequence). Here the CDR3 DNA reads TGTGCCAGCAGCCCGGACAGAGTCCCTAACTATGGCTACACCTTC. Amino acid sequence: CASSPDRVPNYGYTF.

This chain joins TRBV6-5 and TRBJ2-7; tentatively, D is TRBD2 (5 bases). The V gene lost 5 bases and the J gene lost 5 bases, with 19 bases spanning the gap. Germline CDR1 MNHEY, CDR2 SVGAGI. The CDR3 runs 15 residues. The CDR3 nucleotides read TGTGCCAGCAGTCCCCGAACTAGTATCGAGGACGAGCAGTACTTC. Residues: CASSPRTSIEDEQYF.

J is TRBJ2-2 and V is TRBV24-1, with a tentative D call TRBD1 (6 bases). The CDR3 is made up of 16 amino acids. Germline loops: CDR1 KGHDR, CDR2 SFDVKD. V was cut by 2 bases and J by 0 bases, with 9 bases left in between. CDR3 sequence (DNA): TGTGCCACCAGTGATTCGCGGACAGCGAACACCGGGGAGCTGTTTTTT. Translated, it gives CATSDSRTANTGELFF.

V and J are TRBV7-2 and TRBJ1-1; D not certain. The V end lost 4 bases, the J end lost 0 bases, and 6 bases lay between the germline ends. CDR3 size: 13 residues. The germline V gene encodes CDR1 SGHTA and CDR2 FQGNSA. The CDR3: CASSSSLNTEAFF. CDR3 DNA sequence: TGTGCCAGCAGCTCGAGTTTGAACACTGAAGCTTTCTTT.

This chain joins TRBV24-1 and TRBJ1-2; 7 bases agree with TRBD1. The CDR3 totals 12 residues. Looked up from germline, CDR1 is KGHDR and CDR2 is SFDVKD. V was clipped by 9 bases and J by 8 bases; unmatched bases: 8. CDR3 in DNA: TGTGCCACCTCAAGGGGGCGCCAGGGCTACACCTTC. It translates to CATSRGRQGYTF.

This chain connects TRBV27 to TRBJ1-1; D may be TRBD1 (5 bases). The CDR3 extends over 14 amino acids. V dropped 2 bases and J dropped 1 base, with 8 bases sitting between them. Germline V gene sequence: CDR1 MNHEY, CDR2 SMNVEV (reference sequence). The CDR3 nucleotides read TGTGCCAGCAGTTTAAGGGGCGCGAACACTGAAGCTTTCTTT. Its protein product is CASSLRGANTEAFF.

J is TRBJ2-7 and V is TRBV4-3; D possibly corresponds to TRBD2 (7 bases). The germline gives CDR1 LGHNA, CDR2 YSLEER. The CDR3 length is 15 residues. Between the trimmed V and J ends, which lost 0 bases and 5 bases, there was a span of 14 bases. This CDR3 reads CASSQEVGGRHEQYF. The CDR3 bases are TGCGCCAGCAGCCAAGAGGTGGGGGGGCGGCACGAGCAGTACTTC.

The gene calls are TRBV12-3 or TRBV12-4 and TRBJ2-5, with 7 bases identical to TRBD1. Unmatched junction bases numbered 2, after V lost 6 bases and J lost 4 bases. CDR3 length: 12 amino acids. For the CDR3, the DNA is TGTGCCAGCAGCTACAGGGGAGAGACCCAGTACTTC. Translating it yields CASSYRGETQYF.

The genes are TRBV28 and TRBJ2-3, with 13 bases aligning to TRBD2. The CDR3 sequence is 15 residues long. After removal of 3 bases from V and 7 bases from J, the junction contained 4 bases not matched to a gene. Germline assignment: CDR1 MDHEN and CDR2 SYDVKM. The CDR3 protein is CASSFGLAGVNTQYF. The CDR3 bases are TGTGCCAGCAGTTTTGGACTAGCGGGAGTTAATACGCAGTATTTT.

The chain joins TRBV6-5 to TRBJ1-2; the match to TRBD1 covers 7 bases. Germline CDR1 is MNHEY and CDR2 is SVGAGI. Trimming took 9 bases from V and 7 from J; bases not matched to a gene: 8. CDR3 length: 12 amino acids. In DNA, the CDR3 is TGTGCCAGTACGACAGGGTCGGGTGGCTACACCTTC. Protein product: CASTTGSGGYTF.